A selection of T cell receptor beta chains follows, all from one sample in a study of CD8+ T cells in alopecia areata. Data came from immunoSEQ multiplex PCR; TCRdb stores just in-frame clones and leaves some out. The repertoire consists of about 150,000 clones, with roughly 60% occurring once and the leading ten covering approximately 34%. Sequencing was performed on CD8+ T cells sorted from blood. The receptors originated from a human donor in good health. Both conserved end residues are part of each CDR3. A D gene is named only where the DNA matches it firmly. A clone size is listed for some rows: how often the clone was seen (once, few, many), or a class if it is expanded.

TRBV29-1	-	TRBJ2-2	-	TGCAGCGTCCCTTTTGTTGCGGGGGAGCTGTTTTTT	CSVPFVAGELFF
TRBV7-9	-	TRBJ2-1	few	TGTGCCAGCAGCTTAGCGCAGAGGGATGAGCAGTTCTTC	CASSLAQRDEQFF
TRBV29-1	-	TRBJ2-4	few	TGCAGCGTTGAGGTTTCAATGGTCGGCATTCAGTACTTC	CSVEVSMVGIQYF
TRBV6-5	-	TRBJ2-5	-	TGTGCCAGCAGTTACAGTCTGGTAGAGACCCAGTACTTC	CASSYSLVETQYF
TRBV4-1	-	TRBJ2-7	-	TGCGCCAGCAGCCAAGACGGCGTGTACGAGCAGTACTTC	CASSQDGVYEQYF
TRBV13	-	TRBJ2-2	-	TGTGCCAGCAGGCGAGGACAAACCGGGGAGCTGTTTTTT	CASRRGQTGELFF
TRBV7-9	TRBD1	TRBJ2-7	-	TGTGCCAGCAGCCCTAGGGACAGGGGGACCTACGAGCAGTACTTC	CASSPRDRGTYEQYF
TRBV27	TRBD1	TRBJ1-5	-	TGTGCCAGCAGGCTCGGGACAGGGAACAATCAGCCCCAGCATTTT	CASRLGTGNNQPQHF
TRBV5-1	-	TRBJ2-1	-	TGCGCCAGCAGCTCCGGGAGTAGAAGAAATGAGCAGTTCTTC	CASSSGSRRNEQFF
TRBV9	-	TRBJ1-1	-	TGTGCCAGCAGCGTAGGGGGCACTGAAGCTTTCTTT	CASSVGGTEAFF
TRBV5-1	-	TRBJ2-2	few	TGCGCCAGCAGCTTGGGGACAGACAAAATGAACACCGGGGAGCTGTTTTTT	CASSLGTDKMNTGELFF
TRBV28	-	TRBJ2-7	-	TGTGCCAGCAGTTTAGGGTACGAGCAGTACTTC	CASSLGYEQYF
TRBV6-1	-	TRBJ1-5	-	TGTGCCAGCAGTGTACGGGGGGGATTGGAAGACCTCAATCAGCCCCAGCATTTT	CASSVRGGLEDLNQPQHF
TRBV7-8	-	TRBJ2-5	-	TGTGCCAGCCTTCAGGGGGTTTTTCGAGGGGACTACCAAGAGACCCAGTACTTC	CASLQGVFRGDYQETQYF
TRBV25-1	-	TRBJ2-7	-	TGTGCCAGCAGTGAAGTTGGGACGGGCTACGAGCAGTACTTC	CASSEVGTGYEQYF
TRBV29-1	-	TRBJ2-7	-	TGCAGCGTTACCGGGCGCGGCGGGCAGTACTTC	CSVTGRGGQYF
TRBV27	TRBD2	TRBJ2-3	-	TGTGCCTGCCAGGGAGGGACGGGTGGAGATACGCAGTATTTT	CACQGGTGGDTQYF
TRBV30	TRBD2	TRBJ2-7	-	TGTGCCTGGAGTCTAGCGGGAGGAGACGAGCAGTACTTC	CAWSLAGGDEQYF
TRBV5-4	-	TRBJ2-2	-	TGTGCCAGCAGCTTGTACACCACCGGGGAGCTGTTTTTT	CASSLYTTGELFF
TRBV25-1	-	TRBJ2-7	-	TGTGCCAGCAGTGGGGGCAGGACCTACGAGCAGTACTTC	CASSGGRTYEQYF
TRBV4-1	-	TRBJ2-5	-	TGCGCCAGCAGCATCCGGGACGCCACCCAAGAGACCCAGTACTTC	CASSIRDATQETQYF
TRBV27	-	TRBJ2-1	-	TGTGCCAGCAGCGCCTCCCGCCATGAGCAGTTCTTC	CASSASRHEQFF
TRBV29-1	-	TRBJ2-7	few	TGCAGCGTTGTGGACGTAACCTACGAGCAGTACTTC	CSVVDVTYEQYF
TRBV11-2	-	TRBJ2-2	few	TGTGCCAGCAGCTTCCTAGGGGGGAACACCGGGGAGCTGTTTTTT	CASSFLGGNTGELFF
TRBV6-5	TRBD2	TRBJ2-2	-	TGTGCCAGCAGTTACATGGGGGAGGGCGGGGAGCTGTTTTTT	CASSYMGEGGELFF
TRBV18	-	TRBJ2-1	-	TGTGCCAGCAGCTCTTCATTCGGCTCGGGGGTCAACAATGAGCAGTTCTTC	CASSSSFGSGVNNEQFF
TRBV6-5	-	TRBJ2-4	few	TGTGCCAGCAGTTCGGCTAGTCACATTCAGTACTTC	CASSSASHIQYF
TRBV25-1	TRBD1	TRBJ2-2	-	TGTGCCACCCGACAGGGTCGGGAGCTGTTTTTT	CATRQGRELFF
TRBV7-8	-	TRBJ2-3	-	TGTGCCAGCAGCTTACTAGGGCAAAGCACAGATACGCAGTATTTT	CASSLLGQSTDTQYF
TRBV4-1	-	TRBJ2-1	-	TGCGCCAGCAGCCATAGGGAACGCTATGAGCAGTTCTTC	CASSHRERYEQFF
TRBV9	-	TRBJ2-1	-	TGTGCCAGCAGCGTAGCTGGGGCCCAAGGTGACGAGCAGTTCTTC	CASSVAGAQGDEQFF
TRBV5-1	-	TRBJ1-1	-	TGCGCCAGCAGCTTCGGGCCGAACACTGAAGCTTTCTTT	CASSFGPNTEAFF
TRBV7-9	-	TRBJ2-1	-	TGTGCCAGCAGCTACAATGAGCAGTTCTTC	CASSYNEQFF
TRBV5-1	-	TRBJ2-4	few	TGCGTCCGAAAAGTAGCCAAAAACATTCAGTACTTC	CVRKVAKNIQYF
TRBV29-1	-	TRBJ2-7	-	TGCAGCGTTGATGCCGGCCGACTTGGGGGTTACGAGCAGTACTTC	CSVDAGRLGGYEQYF
TRBV2	TRBD2	TRBJ2-7	-	TGTGCCAGCAGTGGAGCTAGCGGGAGCGACGAGCAGTACTTC	CASSGASGSDEQYF
TRBV27	-	TRBJ2-7	-	TGTGCCAGCAGTTTACCAGGAGGGTCCCACGAGCAGTACTTC	CASSLPGGSHEQYF